This T cell receptor beta chain appears in the sequencing data of a study of cytomegalovirus exposure and HLA in healthy donors. General study results and limits: Judged likely to be a sequencing artifact was a cluster of highly shared sequence variants.

The CDR3 is made up of 15 amino acids. With V trimmed by 3 bases and J by 3 bases, 8 bases remained unmatched. The germline V gene has CDR1 SGHTA and CDR2 FQGNSA. Primers for the PCR totalled 60 Vbeta and 13 Jbeta. The protocol was immunoSEQ multiplex PCR, while the TCRdb copy is restricted to in-frame clones and leaves out a portion. The table lists 150,000 to 200,000 clones, 65% to 80% of them singletons, with 6.5% to 9% in the top ten. This clone was observed a few times. No antigen is known for it. The rearrangement uses TRBV7-2 and TRBJ2-7; 7 bases are a match to TRBD2. This receptor was obtained from a woman aged 40 to 50 in good health and CMV-seropositive. Sequencing was carried out using PBMCs. This CDR3 is CASSLAPLADYEQYF. DNA of the CDR3: TGTGCCAGCAGCTTGGCCCCTCTAGCGGACTACGAGCAGTACTTC. Full variable domain (rest looked up from reference TRBV7-2 and TRBJ2-7): GAGVSQSPSNKVTEKGKDVELRCDPISGHTALYWYRQSLGQGLEFLIYFQGNSAPDKSGLPSDRFSAERTGGSVSTLTIQRTQQEDSAVYLCASSLAPLADYEQYFGPGTRLTVT.